What follows are 29 T cell receptor beta chains derived from one specimen sequenced in a study of CD8+ T cells in alopecia areata. RNA extraction was followed by reverse transcription into cDNA, which acted as the sequencing template. Sequenced by immunoSEQ multiplex PCR; TCRdb stores in-frame clones only, minus some. The sample has 95,000 to 120,000 clones; roughly three fifths are singletons. Noted treatment: oral pan-JAK inhibitor, 5-10 mg twice daily. The sample here was CD4+ T cells sorted from blood, taken at week 24, from a patient treated with tofacitinib. These TCRs come from a human donor with alopecia areata.

CDR3 in amino acids: CASSLAQGTTEAFF. The CDR3 DNA is TGCGCCAGCAGCTTGGCCCAGGGCACCACTGAAGCTTTCTTT. V is TRBV5-1 and J is TRBJ1-1, with a tentative D call TRBD1 (5 bases). The ends were cut back, 0 bases at V and 4 bases at J, with 10 bases in the middle. CDR1 SGHRS and CDR2 YFSETQ come from the germline V gene. The CDR3 spans 14 residues.

The rearrangement links TRBV2 to TRBJ1-2; the match to TRBD1 covers 8 bases. The CDR3 has 11 residues. J gave up 12 bases and V 4 bases, and 4 bases lay outside the gene matches. Germline V gene lookup returns CDR1 SNHLY and CDR2 FYNNEI. The CDR3 bases are TGTGCCAGCAGTGTACAGGGGGAGGACACCTTC. Protein product: CASSVQGEDTF.

CDR3 loop: CASSYTNSPLHF. The DNA for the CDR3 is TGTGCCAGCAGTTACACCAATTCACCCCTCCACTTT. The V and J genes are TRBV6-5 and TRBJ1-6, with D uncertain. Germline CDR1 reads MNHEY; CDR2 reads SVGAGI. V lost 2 bases, J lost 7 bases, and 3 bases lay in between. This CDR3 comprises 12 residues.

The chain joins TRBV18 to TRBJ1-6; TRBD1 might be the D (5 bases). Trimming cost V 2 bases and J 9 bases, with 11 bases left between them. The CDR3 length is 14 residues. The germline V gene has CDR1 KGHSH and CDR2 LQKENI. CDR3 DNA: TGTGCCAGCTCACCAGGGGGGGATGGTTCACCCCTCCACTTT. Its protein is CASSPGGDGSPLHF.

V is TRBV2 and J is TRBJ1-1; possibly TRBD1 for D (6 bases). Germline loops: CDR1 SNHLY, CDR2 FYNNEI. This CDR3 is 13 amino acids long. Trimming cost V 8 bases and J 1 base, with 11 bases left between them. In nucleotides, the CDR3 is TGTGCCAGCGGGGGCAGAGGGAACACTGAAGCTTTCTTT. It encodes CASGGRGNTEAFF.

This clone was detected only a few times. V gene TRBV29-1 combines with J gene TRBJ1-2; possible D gene TRBD1, 6 bases. V was pared by 5 bases and J by 5 bases, with 15 bases between. CDR1 and CDR2 (germline): SQVTM, ANQGSEA. The CDR3 totals 13 residues. CDR3 sequence reads: CSVQQRQVYGYTF. CDR3 nucleotides: TGCAGCGTTCAACAAAGACAGGTGTATGGCTACACCTTC.

This sequence joins TRBV9 and TRBJ2-1; D gene unclear. The CDR3 extends over 15 amino acids. Looked up from germline, CDR1 is SGDLS and CDR2 is YYNGEE. Between the trimmed V and J ends, which lost 0 bases and 5 bases, there was a span of 12 bases. CDR3 protein: CASSVEGNPNNEQFF. As DNA, the CDR3 is TGTGCCAGCAGCGTAGAAGGGAACCCTAACAATGAGCAGTTCTTC. The whole variable domain, filled in from reference TRBV9 and TRBJ2-1, reads DSGVTQTPKHLITATGQRVTLRCSPRSGDLSVYWYQQSLDQGLQFLIQYYNGEERAKGNILERFSAQQFPDLHSELNLSSLELGDSALYFCASSVEGNPNNEQFFGPGTRLTVL.

The rearrangement joins TRBV19 to TRBJ2-1; D is unclear. CDR1 is LNHDA and CDR2 is SQIVND in the germline V gene (reference sequence). The CDR3 extends over 12 amino acids. V gave up 2 bases and J gave up 10 bases, with 9 bases separating them. The CDR3 DNA is TGTGCCAGTAGTATATCGACAAAAGAGCAGTTCTTC. Translating gives CASSISTKEQFF.

The gene calls are TRBV30 and TRBJ2-1; the match to TRBD2 covers 13 bases. V lost 3 bases, J lost 7 bases, and 6 bases stayed unmatched. In germline, CDR1 is GTSNPN, CDR2 SVGIG (reference sequence). This CDR3 is built from 15 residues. CDR3 DNA sequence: TGTGCCTGGAGCGTACTAGCGGGGGGGCGGAATGAGCAGTTCTTC. It specifies CAWSVLAGGRNEQFF.

This clone was observed a handful of times. The CDR3 protein is CSVSLSGEGGTDTQYF. In nucleotides, the CDR3 is TGCAGCGTAAGCCTTAGCGGGGAAGGCGGCACAGATACGCAGTATTTT. The chain recombines TRBV29-1 with TRBJ2-3, with 8 bases aligning to TRBD2. The germline V gene has CDR1 SQVTM and CDR2 ANQGSEA. The trim removed 6 bases at V and 1 base at J, leaving 12 bases unmatched. The CDR3 runs to 16 residues.

The chain recombines TRBV6-5 with TRBJ2-3, with D possibly being TRBD2 (5 bases). V was trimmed by 5 bases and J by 10 bases, leaving 10 bases between them. CDR1 and CDR2 from the germline V gene are MNHEY and SVGAGI. This CDR3 has 11 amino acids. The CDR3 bases are TGTGCCAGCAGTCAGGCCGGGGCGCAGTATTTT. Translating gives CASSQAGAQYF.

This chain links TRBV5-1 with TRBJ1-2; 7 nucleotides line up with TRBD1. The V segment lost 3 bases and the J segment 0 bases; nucleotides outside the gene matches: 5. There are 15 residues in the CDR3. Germline loops: CDR1 SGHRS, CDR2 YFSETQ. The CDR3 is CASSSDRNANYGYTF. The CDR3 DNA is TGCGCCAGCAGCTCGGACAGGAACGCTAACTATGGCTACACCTTC.

The CDR3 is CSVGEGGIGEQYF. In nucleotides, the CDR3 is TGCAGCGTTGGGGAAGGCGGGATTGGCGAGCAGTACTTC. The chain carries TRBV29-1 and TRBJ2-7; weak D call: TRBD2 (6 bases). Per the germline V gene, CDR1 is SQVTM and CDR2 is ANQGSEA. V lost 4 bases and J lost 6, with 16 bases in between. CDR3 length equals 13 residues.

The chain is built from TRBV5-4 and TRBJ2-7; D call uncertain. Trimming left V 2 bases short and J 5 bases short, with 17 bases between. The CDR3 is 15 residues long. CDR1 is SGHNT and CDR2 is YYREEE in the germline V gene (reference sequence). The CDR3 DNA follows: TGTGCCAGCAGCTTTGACTCCTGGAAGTCTCACGAGCAGTACTTC. Encoded protein: CASSFDSWKSHEQYF.

The chain carries TRBV6-5 and TRBJ1-1; 7 bases match TRBD1. The V gene's germline CDR1 is MNHEY and CDR2 SVGAGI. The CDR3 covers 14 residues. V dropped 6 bases and J dropped 4; count of bases not matched to a gene: 8. CDR3 region: CASSPTGIATEAFF. The CDR3 DNA follows: TGTGCCAGCAGCCCGACAGGGATCGCCACTGAAGCTTTCTTT.

V is TRBV19 and J is TRBJ1-2, with TRBD1 matching over 9 bases. The CDR3 consists of 14 residues. With 6 bases clipped from V and 3 bases from J, the junction kept 5 bases outside the gene matches. CDR1 is LNHDA, CDR2 SQIVND, per germline (reference sequence). The CDR3 spells CASSVTGGYYGYTF. CDR3 in DNA: TGTGCCAGTAGCGTCACAGGGGGCTACTATGGCTACACCTTC.

J is TRBJ2-5 and V is TRBV30, with 9 positions matching TRBD1. Trimming took 3 bases from V and 8 from J; bases not matched to a gene: 7. The CDR3 runs 13 residues. Germline loops: CDR1 GTSNPN, CDR2 SVGIG (reference sequence). CDR3: CAWSRTGEGTQYF. The CDR3 DNA reads TGTGCCTGGAGCCGGACAGGGGAAGGAACCCAGTACTTC.

A few counts support this clone. The chain is built from TRBV7-9 and TRBJ1-5, with TRBD1 as a possible D gene (6 bases). Germline V lookup: CDR1 SEHNR, CDR2 FQNEAQ (reference sequence). This CDR3 region has 15 residues. Trimming shortened V by 3 bases and J by 7 bases, and 16 bases separated the two germline ends. CDR3 bases: TGTGCCAGCAGCTTTGGGAGGGGGAGTGGACAGCCCCAGCATTTT. It encodes CASSFGRGSGQPQHF.

The chain is built from TRBV29-1 and TRBJ2-3; 7 bases fit TRBD1. The CDR3 runs to 14 residues. The V gene end was trimmed by 3 bases and the J gene end by 2 bases; junction bases not matched to a gene: 5. Germline CDR1 is SQVTM and CDR2 is ANQGSEA. CDR3 sequence: CSVDGQAPTDTQYF. DNA of the CDR3: TGCAGCGTTGACGGACAGGCACCCACAGATACGCAGTATTTT.

Details on this clone: The sample contains more than one DNA sequence encoding this CDR3. This sequence joins TRBV18 and TRBJ1-6; TRBD1 might be the D (6 bases). Germline CDR1 reads KGHSH; CDR2 reads LQKENI. The length of the CDR3 is 14 residues. Deletions cut 2 bases from V and 7 bases from J, with 9 bases between. This CDR3 is CASSPRQDNSPLHF. The CDR3 DNA is TGTGCCAGCTCACCAAGACAGGACAATTCACCCCTCCACTTT.

The chain links TRBV7-2 to TRBJ1-2; D gene uncertain. CDR3 length: 15 residues. Looked up from germline, CDR1 is SGHTA and CDR2 is FQGNSA. The V end was cut by 1 base, the J end by 3 bases, with 12 bases between. The CDR3 DNA follows: TGTGCCAGCAGCTTAGGCGGTGGGGAGCACTATGGCTACACCTTC. It specifies CASSLGGGEHYGYTF.

This clone showed up just a few times. J is TRBJ2-4 and V is TRBV19, with D possibly matching TRBD2 (5 bases). Germline-derived CDR1 and CDR2 are LNHDA and SQIVND (reference sequence). The CDR3 runs to 13 residues. V gave up 7 bases and J gave up 0 bases, with 7 bases separating them. The CDR3 bases are TGTGCCAGTACGGACTTAGCCAAAAACATTCAGTACTTC. This encodes CASTDLAKNIQYF.

The genes are TRBV4-3 and TRBJ1-6; D is uncertain. The germline V gene has CDR1 LGHNA and CDR2 YSLEER. Trimming removed 0 bases at V and 6 bases at J, with 6 bases between. The CDR3 sequence is 14 residues long. As DNA, the CDR3 is TGCGCCAGCAGCCAAGACAGACCTAATTCACCCCTCCACTTT. It translates to CASSQDRPNSPLHF.

The chain couples TRBV7-2 to TRBJ1-1, with a tentative D call TRBD1 (5 bases). The V gene lost 1 base and the J gene lost 0 bases, with 9 bases spanning the gap. The CDR3 loop spans 15 amino acids. Germline assignment: CDR1 SGHTA and CDR2 FQGNSA. The CDR3, as DNA: TGTGCCAGCAGCTTAGACGGGGCTGTGAACACTGAAGCTTTCTTT. Translation: CASSLDGAVNTEAFF.

The V and J genes are TRBV23-1 and TRBJ1-3, with 11 bases fitting TRBD1. TRBV23-1 is assigned to the ORF class and has an uncertain function. V was pared by 6 bases and J by 6 bases, with 7 bases of the junction left unmatched. CDR3 length equals 15 residues. The CDR3 nucleotides read TGCGCCAGCAGCGCGAGGGACAGGGGGGTAAACACCATATATTTT. Translated: CASSARDRGVNTIYF.

This chain connects TRBV29-1 to TRBJ2-1, with no clear D. Germline values: CDR1 SQVTM, CDR2 ANQGSEA. Trimming took 3 bases from V and 7 from J, leaving 7 bases between them. This CDR3 has 11 residues. In nucleotides, the CDR3 is TGCAGCGTTGAGTGTGAAAATGAGCAGTTCTTC. Encoded protein: CSVECENEQFF.

The CDR3 loop is CASSLAVGQGEQFF. The CDR3 nucleotides read TGTGCCAGCAGCTTAGCGGTAGGCCAGGGTGAGCAGTTCTTC. The V and J genes are TRBV7-2 and TRBJ2-1; maybe TRBD1 (5 bases). This CDR3 contains 14 residues. Germline V gene sequence: CDR1 SGHTA, CDR2 FQGNSA. Trimming cost V 0 bases and J 9 bases, with 12 bases left between them.

The rearrangement links TRBV18 to TRBJ1-2; D not resolved. The germline V gene encodes CDR1 KGHSH and CDR2 LQKENI. V was pared by 2 bases and J by 3 bases, with 7 bases between. The CDR3 runs 13 residues. CDR3 sequence (DNA): TGTGCCAGCTCACCAAGCAGAGACTATGGCTACACCTTC. It encodes CASSPSRDYGYTF.

This rearrangement joins TRBV10-3 to TRBJ2-3; D remains ambiguous. Trimming removed 4 bases from V and 2 bases from J, with 7 bases in between. Germline values: CDR1 ENHRY, CDR2 SYGVKD. The CDR3 runs to 13 residues. The CDR3 DNA reads TGTGCCATCAGTGGGTCCAACACAGATACGCAGTATTTT. Its protein is CAISGSNTDTQYF.